The clone carrying this T cell receptor beta chain was counted only a few times. In the same sample, other DNA sequences code for this CDR3. Per the germline V gene, CDR1 is DFQATT and CDR2 is SNEGSKA (reference sequence). The V end lost 3 bases, the J end lost 0 bases, and 2 bases lay between the germline ends. This CDR3 comprises 11 residues. Some clones are missing from TCRdb's copy, which holds only in-frame ones; the method was immunoSEQ multiplex PCR. The table includes 35,000 to 50,000 clones, approximately 91% detected once. This specimen belongs to a study of T cell changes during pregnancy in multiple sclerosis.

The genes are TRBV20-1 and TRBJ2-5; unclear D gene. This TCR was recovered from a female donor in good health, enrolled as a control in a pregnancy study. The sample was CD4+ T cells from peripheral blood mononuclear cells, taken after pregnancy. This chain's CDR3 is CSASDQETQYF. DNA of the CDR3: TGCAGTGCTAGCGACCAAGAGACCCAGTACTTC.